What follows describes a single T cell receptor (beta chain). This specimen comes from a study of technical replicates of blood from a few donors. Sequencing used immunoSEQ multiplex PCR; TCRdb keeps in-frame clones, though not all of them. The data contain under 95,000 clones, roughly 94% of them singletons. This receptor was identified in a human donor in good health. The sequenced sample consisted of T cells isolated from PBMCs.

The CDR3 is CASSQIGSSYEQYF. The CDR3 nucleotides read TGCGCCAGCAGCCAAATAGGGAGCTCCTACGAGCAGTACTTC. V and J are TRBV4-1 and TRBJ2-7, with TRBD2 as a possible D gene (5 bases). In germline, CDR1 is MGHRA, CDR2 YSYEKL. The CDR3 has 14 residues. Trimming removed 2 bases at V and 0 bases at J, with 8 bases between.